Sequencing of this TCR beta chain was carried out in a study of cytomegalovirus exposure and HLA in healthy donors. About the study: From HLA-typed donors, an early data release held about 85 million unique TCRs.

V was pared by 0 bases and J by 1 base, with 3 bases of the junction left unmatched. CDR1 LGHNA and CDR2 YNFKEQ come from the germline V gene. This CDR3 is 16 amino acids long. 13 Jbeta primers and 60 Vbeta primers were used for the PCR. Libraries were prepared by immunoSEQ multiplex PCR; TCRdb keeps only in-frame clonotypes and omits some of them. Of 100,000 to 150,000 clones in the sample, about 74% were seen once. Material: PBMCs. The chain has TRBV4-2 and TRBJ2-5; 9 bases map to TRBD2. This TCR derives from a male donor in good health and CMV-seronegative. CDR3 bases: TGTGCCAGCAGCCAAGAGAGGCGGGGGGGCCAAGAGACCCAGTACTTC. Its protein is CASSQERRGGQETQYF.